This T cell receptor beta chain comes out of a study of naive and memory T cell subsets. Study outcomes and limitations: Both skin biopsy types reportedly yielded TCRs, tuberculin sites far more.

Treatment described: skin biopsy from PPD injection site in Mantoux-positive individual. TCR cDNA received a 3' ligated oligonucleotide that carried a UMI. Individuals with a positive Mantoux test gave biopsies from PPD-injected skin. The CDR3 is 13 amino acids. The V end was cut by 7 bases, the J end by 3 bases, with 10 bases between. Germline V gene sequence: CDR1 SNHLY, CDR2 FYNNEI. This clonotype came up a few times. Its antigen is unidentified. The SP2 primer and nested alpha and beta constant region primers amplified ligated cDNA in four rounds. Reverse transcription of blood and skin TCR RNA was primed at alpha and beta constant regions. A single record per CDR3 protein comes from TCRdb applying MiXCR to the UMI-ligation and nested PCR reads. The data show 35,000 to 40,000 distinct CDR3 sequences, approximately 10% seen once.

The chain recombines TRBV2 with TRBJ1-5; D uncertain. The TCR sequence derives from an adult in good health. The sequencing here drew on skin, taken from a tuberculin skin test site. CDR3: CASNGVINQPQHF. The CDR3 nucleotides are TGTGCCAGCAATGGGGTTATCAATCAGCCCCAGCATTTT.